Below are 10 T cell receptor beta chains sequenced from a single sample in a study of T cell clonotyping in hematopoietic cell transplantation. Time point meaning: recipient sample about 28 days before transplant, after cytoreduction. Assay: immunoSEQ multiplex PCR; the TCRdb copy retains only in-frame clones and omits some. The profile shows approximately 10,000 clones, roughly 87% of them singletons. Source: peripheral blood mononuclear cells, taken before stem cell transplant. The receptor set was obtained from a woman between 50 and 59 years old with chronic myeloid leukemia. Some clones in this sample may be carry-over from other donors' samples.

The rearrangement links TRBV10-3 to TRBJ2-1; 7 bases line up with TRBD1. J was trimmed by 2 bases and V by 3 bases; bases with no gene match: 7. The CDR3 sequence is 16 residues long. Germline-derived CDR1 and CDR2 are ENHRY and SYGVKD. The CDR3 sequence: CAISDYRGETYNEQFF. The CDR3 DNA is TGTGCCATCAGTGACTACAGGGGCGAGACCTACAATGAGCAGTTCTTC.

The chain combines TRBV5-6 with TRBJ2-7; D ambiguous. V lost 0 bases, J lost 2 bases, and 6 bases lay in between. The CDR3 runs 13 residues. Germline lookup yields CDR1 SGHDT and CDR2 YYEEEE. DNA of the CDR3: TGTGCCAGCAGCTTGGACCAAGCCTACGAGCAGTACTTC. As protein: CASSLDQAYEQYF. Filled out from reference TRBV5-6 and TRBJ2-7, the complete variable domain reads DAGVTQSPTHLIKTRGQQVTLRCSPKSGHDTVSWYQQALGQGPQFIFQYYEEEERQRGNFPDRFSGHQFPNYSSELNVNALLLGDSALYLCASSLDQAYEQYFGPGTRLTVT.

The rearrangement joins TRBV28 to TRBJ2-4; TRBD2 aligns across 8 bases. The CDR3 contains 18 residues. V dropped 6 bases and J dropped 2; count of bases not matched to a gene: 15. The germline gives CDR1 MDHEN, CDR2 SYDVKM. CDR3 protein: CASSPAFGRARPKNIQYF. CDR3 nucleotide sequence: TGTGCCAGCAGCCCGGCCTTCGGGAGGGCCCGTCCCAAAAACATTCAGTACTTC.

This clone was seen a few times. The chain combines TRBV7-8 with TRBJ2-7; TRBD1 agrees at 8 bases. J gave up 5 bases and V 5 bases, and 5 bases lay outside the gene matches. CDR3 length: 13 residues. CDR1 and CDR2 from the germline V gene are SGHVS and FQNEAQ. The CDR3 DNA is TGTGCCAGCAGCCTCGGACAGGGTGACGAGCAGTACTTC. Its translation: CASSLGQGDEQYF. The full variable domain, rest sourced from reference TRBV7-8 and TRBJ2-7, is GAGVSQSPRYKVAKRGQDVALRCDPISGHVSLFWYQQALGQGPEFLTYFQNEAQLDKSGLPSDRFFAERPEGSVSTLKIQRTQQEDSAVYLCASSLGQGDEQYFGPGTRLTVT.

J is TRBJ2-7 and V is TRBV10-3; D is tentatively TRBD1 or TRBD2 (5 bases each). The CDR3 runs to 14 residues. CDR1 and CDR2 from the germline V gene are ENHRY and SYGVKD. Trimming shortened V by 7 bases and J by 2 bases, and 15 bases separated the two germline ends. This chain's CDR3 is CAITPGTGTYEQYF. The DNA of the CDR3 is TGTGCCATCACCCCCGGGACGGGAACCTACGAGCAGTACTTC.

The chain is built from TRBV4-3 and TRBJ2-7; maybe TRBD1 (6 bases). CDR1 is LGHNA, CDR2 YSLEER, per germline. Trimming took 0 bases from V and 0 from J, leaving 12 bases between them. The CDR3 has 16 amino acids. The CDR3 sequence: CASSQDRTACSYEQYF. The CDR3 coding sequence is TGCGCCAGCAGCCAAGATAGGACAGCTTGCTCCTACGAGCAGTACTTC.

This sequence joins TRBV15 and TRBJ2-3; 9 bases agree with TRBD1. This CDR3 region has 17 residues. V lost 0 bases to trimming and J lost 5 bases; unmatched junction nucleotides: 9. Per germline, CDR1 LNHNV and CDR2 YYDKDF (reference sequence). The DNA for the CDR3 is TGTGCCACCAGCAGAGATCTGGGACAGGGCGGCGGAGATACGCAGTATTTT. Amino acid sequence: CATSRDLGQGGGDTQYF.

The V gene is TRBV14, the J gene TRBJ2-3, with TRBD1 identical over 8 bases. The ends lost 0 bases at V and 3 bases at J; junction bases unmatched: 8. The germline CDR1 and CDR2 sequences are SGHDN and FVKESK. The CDR3 spans 17 residues. The CDR3 sequence is CASSQDFRTGITDTQYF. The CDR3 DNA follows: TGTGCCAGCAGCCAAGATTTCCGGACAGGGATAACAGATACGCAGTATTTT.

The rearrangement joins TRBV30 to TRBJ2-3; TRBD2 agrees at 10 bases. The CDR3 contains 16 residues. Germline values: CDR1 GTSNPN, CDR2 SVGIG (reference sequence). V trimming: 0 bases; J trimming: 4 bases; junction bases outside the gene matches: 7. CDR3 protein: CAWSVGLAGAPDTQYF. In DNA, the CDR3 is TGTGCCTGGAGTGTAGGGCTAGCGGGAGCCCCAGATACGCAGTATTTT.

J is TRBJ2-1 and V is TRBV7-9; D is unclear. The V end was cut by 3 bases, the J end by 5 bases, with 5 bases between. The germline V gene has CDR1 SEHNR and CDR2 FQNEAQ (reference sequence). The CDR3 runs 12 residues. CDR3 amino acids: CASSLTDNEQFF. Written as DNA, the CDR3 is TGTGCCAGCAGCTTGACGGACAATGAGCAGTTCTTC.